Following are 10 T cell receptor beta chains from one sample sequenced in a study of T cell repertoires in cytomegalovirus infection. A single record per CDR3 protein comes from TCRdb applying MiXCR to the reads. The sample shows some 150,000 distinct CDR3 sequences, about 6.1% of them seen only once. Sequencing was performed on PBMCs. The origin of the receptors is a human donor in good health (CMV status not recorded). Some clones in this sample may be carry-over from other donors' samples.

The J gene is TRBJ2-3, the V gene TRBV7-2; D is undetermined. CDR1 and CDR2 (germline): SGHTA, FQGNSA. V was clipped by 5 bases and J by 4 bases, with 22 bases between them. This CDR3 spans 17 amino acids. In nucleotides, the CDR3 is TGTGCCAGCAGCCCATCCTTTTGGGCCGGTGGGGCAGATACGCAGTATTTT. Translation: CASSPSFWAGGADTQYF.

This clonotype has ten or more counts. The chain carries TRBV7-6 and TRBJ2-5; 13 bases are shared with TRBD2. The length of the CDR3 is 18 residues. With 5 bases clipped from V and 3 bases from J, the junction kept 12 bases outside the gene matches. Per the germline V gene, CDR1 is SGHVS and CDR2 is FNYEAQ. This CDR3 reads CASSKGLAGAWGEETQYF. The CDR3 DNA reads TGTGCCAGCAGCAAAGGACTAGCGGGGGCTTGGGGTGAAGAGACCCAGTACTTC. Using reference TRBV7-6 and TRBJ2-5 for the parts outside the CDR3, the full variable domain is GAGVSQSPRYKVTKRGQDVALRCDPISGHVSLYWYRQALGQGPEFLTYFNYEAQQDKSGLPNDRFSAERPEGSISTLTIQRTEQRDSAMYRCASSKGLAGAWGEETQYFGPGTRLLVL.

CDR3 DNA: TGCGCCAGCAGTCGACCTTGGCTGCGGAAAGAGACCCAGTACTTC. It is translated as CASSRPWLRKETQYF. The rearrangement joins TRBV23-1 to TRBJ2-5, with D hard to call. TRBV23-1 is recorded as an ORF, its role being uncertain. V was pared by 4 bases and J by 3 bases, with 15 bases between. The CDR3 consists of 15 residues.

The sample holds many counts of this clonotype. The rearrangement links TRBV15 to TRBJ1-1; D uncertain. Between the trimmed V and J ends, which lost 0 bases and 1 base, there was a span of 6 bases. Germline CDR1 LNHNV, CDR2 YYDKDF (reference sequence). This CDR3 region has 14 residues. The CDR3 loop is CATSREQTNTEAFF. CDR3 DNA sequence: TGTGCCACCAGCAGAGAACAGACGAACACTGAAGCTTTCTTT. Filled out from reference TRBV15 and TRBJ1-1, the complete variable domain reads DAMVIQNPRYQVTQFGKPVTLSCSQTLNHNVMYWYQQKSSQAPKLLFHYYDKDFNNEADTPDNFQSRRPNTSFCFLDIRSPGLGDTAMYLCATSREQTNTEAFFGQGTRLTVV.

This clonotype was recorded many times. V and J are TRBV28 and TRBJ2-7; D unclear. CDR1 is MDHEN and CDR2 is SYDVKM in the germline V gene. The V end lost 6 bases, the J end lost 2 bases, and 11 bases lay between the germline ends. The CDR3 has 13 residues. The DNA for the CDR3 is TGTGCCAGCAGATCCGGAGACCCCTACGAGCAGTACTTC. Its translation: CASRSGDPYEQYF.

This clonotype was seen many times. As DNA, the CDR3 is TGTGCCAGCAGCTTGGGGAACTCCTACGAGCAGTACTTC. Translation gives CASSLGNSYEQYF. The chain carries TRBV7-9 and TRBJ2-7; no firm D call. The CDR3 sequence is 13 residues long. Trimming removed 3 bases from V and 0 bases from J, with 6 bases in between. The germline CDR1 and CDR2 sequences are SEHNR and FQNEAQ (reference sequence).

This clonotype was seen only a few times. The CDR3 here is CASSLRRSGVGQYF. Here the CDR3 DNA reads TGTGCCAGCAGCTTGCGGCGTTCGGGGGTAGGGCAGTACTTC. The rearrangement joins TRBV5-6 to TRBJ2-7; D possibly corresponds to TRBD2 (6 bases). Germline V gives CDR1 SGHDT, CDR2 YYEEEE. The CDR3 runs 14 residues. V lost 1 base, J lost 9 bases, and 17 bases lay in between.

The table lists this clonotype with many counts. The V gene is TRBV7-2, the J gene TRBJ2-2; D unclear. The length of the CDR3 is 12 residues. Germline V lookup: CDR1 SGHTA, CDR2 FQGNSA. Trimming removed 6 bases at V and 6 bases at J, with 8 bases between. The CDR3 reads CASRSTPGELFF. The CDR3 DNA follows: TGTGCCAGCAGAAGCACTCCCGGGGAGCTGTTTTTT.

This chain uses TRBV28 with TRBJ2-4; 8 bases agree with TRBD1. V lost 1 base to trimming and J lost 6 bases; unmatched junction nucleotides: 8. Germline loops: CDR1 MDHEN, CDR2 SYDVKM. This CDR3 is 16 amino acids long. CDR3 loop: CASSLSAGQGRNIQYF. The CDR3 DNA is TGTGCCAGCAGTTTATCGGCCGGACAGGGCCGAAACATTCAGTACTTC. The variable domain in full, completed from reference TRBV28 and TRBJ2-4, reads DVKVTQSSRYLVKRTGEKVFLECVQDMDHENMFWYRQDPGLGLRLIYFSYDVKMKEKGDIPEGYSVSREKKERFSLILESASTNQTSMYLCASSLSAGQGRNIQYFGAGTRLSVL.

This clonotype was seen many times. This sequence joins TRBV10-2 and TRBJ1-1; no clear D gene. The germline V gene encodes CDR1 WSHSY and CDR2 SAAADI. Trimming cost V 6 bases and J 7 bases, with 18 bases left between them. The length of the CDR3 is 14 residues. The CDR3 is CASRDREWVSEAFF. Here the CDR3 DNA reads TGCGCCAGCAGGGATCGGGAGTGGGTGAGTGAAGCTTTCTTT.